A single sample gave rise to the 21 T cell receptor beta chains below, sequenced in a study of T cell responses to AZD1222 COVID-19 vaccine. Only in-frame clones appear in the TCRdb table, and some are missing; sequencing was by immunoSEQ multiplex PCR. Among 100,000 to 150,000 clones listed, 87% were seen once. Here the sequenced sample was peripheral blood, taken on day 0 of AZD1222 vaccination. The receptors were gathered from an adult in good health.

V usage is TRBV3-1 (or the pseudogene TRBV3-2) and J usage is TRBJ1-1, with D hard to call. Deletions cut 0 bases from V and 4 bases from J, with 9 bases between. Germline V lookup: CDR1 LGHDT, CDR2 YNNKEL (reference sequence). This CDR3 is 14 amino acids long. DNA for the CDR3: TGTGCCAGCAGCCAAGAAGGTCGTCGCACTGAAGCTTTCTTT. Protein product: CASSQEGRRTEAFF.

This chain uses TRBV6-1 with TRBJ1-5; 10 bases line up with TRBD1. Germline V gene sequence: CDR1 MNHNS, CDR2 SASEGT. Germline trimming cut 3 bases from V and 9 bases from J; bases unmatched to any gene: 5. The CDR3 contains 14 residues. CDR3 DNA: TGTGCCAGCAGTGACAGACAGGGGGCGAGGCCCCAGCATTTT. It yields the protein CASSDRQGARPQHF.

V usage is TRBV28 and J usage is TRBJ1-6; TRBD1 matches 8 bases. The CDR3 loop spans 17 amino acids. Trimming took 5 bases from V and 4 from J; bases not matched to a gene: 10. Germline V CDR1 and CDR2: MDHEN, SYDVKM. The CDR3 here is CASSISLDRAYNSPLHF. CDR3 nucleotides: TGTGCCAGCAGTATCAGCCTGGACAGGGCTTATAATTCACCCCTCCACTTT.

The table lists this clone with a few counts. The chain employs TRBV14 and TRBJ2-1; D not certain. Trimming took 4 bases from V and 8 from J, leaving 15 bases between them. Germline assignment: CDR1 SGHDN and CDR2 FVKESK. The CDR3 totals 14 residues. CDR3 coding DNA: TGTGCCAGCAGCCCACCGGGCAGTTTTCATGAGCAGTTCTTC. Its protein is CASSPPGSFHEQFF.

The V call is TRBV2, the J call TRBJ2-3; D not resolved. CDR1 and CDR2 (germline): SNHLY, FYNNEI. This CDR3 region has 12 residues. Trimming cost V 6 bases and J 2 bases, with 6 bases left between them. CDR3 loop: CASRQYTDTQYF. CDR3 sequence (DNA): TGTGCCAGCAGACAGTACACAGATACGCAGTATTTT.

The chain employs TRBV11-2 and TRBJ1-2, with a tentative D call TRBD1 (6 bases). Germline CDR1 SGHAT, CDR2 FQNNGV. V was trimmed by 1 base and J by 8 bases, leaving 14 bases between them. The CDR3 contains 14 residues. This chain's CDR3 is CASSLGGAGAGYTF. The CDR3 DNA reads as TGTGCCAGCAGCTTAGGAGGGGCAGGGGCAGGCTACACCTTC.

A single count supports this clone. The CDR3 region has the DNA TGCGCCAGCAGCTCCCGGACAGCGACAGATACGCAGTATTTT. This translates into CASSSRTATDTQYF. The rearrangement uses TRBV5-1 and TRBJ2-3, with a weak D call TRBD1 (6 bases). Germline CDR1 and CDR2: SGHRS and YFSETQ. The CDR3 extends over 14 amino acids. V was pared by 3 bases and J by 3 bases, with 11 bases between.

The chain has TRBV30 and TRBJ1-6, with 7 bases aligning to TRBD1. The junction had 9 bases not matched to a gene; V was cut back by 4 bases and J by 6 bases. Germline V gives CDR1 GTSNPN, CDR2 SVGIG (reference sequence). The CDR3 covers 15 residues. The CDR3 sequence: CAWTPTGNGNSPLHF. CDR3 sequence (DNA): TGTGCCTGGACCCCGACAGGGAATGGTAATTCACCCCTCCACTTT.

The J gene is TRBJ1-2, the V gene TRBV9, with D maybe TRBD1 (6 bases). The ends were cut back, 3 bases at V and 4 bases at J, with 19 bases in the middle. The germline CDR1 and CDR2 sequences are SGDLS and YYNGEE. CDR3 length equals 16 residues. CDR3 region: CASSDPGGGGSYGYTF. In nucleotides, the CDR3 is TGTGCCAGCAGCGACCCGGGGGGGGGCGGTAGCTATGGCTACACCTTC.

This sequence joins TRBV10-1 and TRBJ1-2; 7 bases agree with TRBD1. V was clipped by 2 bases and J by 13 bases; unmatched bases: 10. The CDR3 is 13 residues long. CDR1 and CDR2 from the germline V gene are WNHNN and SYGVQD (reference sequence). CDR3 sequence (DNA): TGCGCCAGCAGTGAGATACAGGGGCTGCGCTTCACCTTC. It translates to CASSEIQGLRFTF.

V is TRBV6-5 and J is TRBJ1-1, with 9 bases lining up with TRBD1. Germline lookup yields CDR1 MNHEY and CDR2 SVGAGI. The CDR3 contains 13 residues. V shed 10 bases, J shed 3 bases, and the junction held 6 bases outside the gene matches. In DNA form, the CDR3 reads TGTGCCACCAAGGGACAGGGATACACTGAAGCTTTCTTT. This translates into CATKGQGYTEAFF.

This clone was counted between two and nine times. The chain has TRBV5-4 and TRBJ2-2; a possible D gene is TRBD2 (6 bases). Germline V CDR1 and CDR2: SGHNT, YYREEE (reference sequence). V was trimmed by 0 bases and J by 7 bases, leaving 7 bases between them. This CDR3 has 13 residues. CDR3 nucleotides: TGTGCCAGCAGCTTGGCCGGGGGCGGGGAGCTGTTTTTT. Amino acids: CASSLAGGGELFF.

This chain uses TRBV30 with TRBJ2-7, with D uncertain. The V gene's germline CDR1 is GTSNPN and CDR2 SVGIG (reference sequence). The CDR3 runs to 12 residues. V lost 0 bases to trimming and J lost 9 bases, with 12 bases between them. CDR3 DNA: TGTGCCTGGAGTGTATCTGGTCGTCGGCAGTACTTC. This translates into CAWSVSGRRQYF.

V and J are TRBV11-2 and TRBJ1-6; D not resolved. V shed 1 base and J shed 4 bases, with 14 bases lying between them. CDR1 SGHAT and CDR2 FQNNGV come from the germline V gene. The CDR3 is 17 amino acids. CDR3 bases: TGTGCCAGCAGCTTAGGGCAAGGGCTGTCTTATAATTCACCCCTCCACTTT. Protein product: CASSLGQGLSYNSPLHF.

This rearrangement joins TRBV5-1 to TRBJ1-2; TRBD1 matches at 8 bases. The CDR3 consists of 14 residues. J gave up 3 bases and V 3 bases, and 4 bases lay outside the gene matches. The germline gives CDR1 SGHRS, CDR2 YFSETQ. The CDR3 loop is CASSSGGAYYGYTF. The CDR3 nucleotides are TGCGCCAGCAGCTCAGGGGGCGCTTACTATGGCTACACCTTC.

V and J are TRBV28 and TRBJ1-5; D may be TRBD1 (5 bases). Looked up from germline, CDR1 is MDHEN and CDR2 is SYDVKM. There are 13 residues in the CDR3. Trimming removed 11 bases from V and 4 bases from J, with 15 bases in between. This CDR3 is CASGTLKNQPQHF. In DNA form, the CDR3 reads TGTGCCTCCGGGACCCTTAAAAATCAGCCCCAGCATTTT.

This clone has more than one count but fewer than ten. This sequence joins TRBV6-1 and TRBJ2-7; 8 bases are shared with TRBD1. The CDR3 sequence is 18 residues long. The trim removed 4 bases at V and 3 bases at J, leaving 17 bases unmatched. Germline CDR1 reads MNHNS; CDR2 reads SASEGT. DNA for the CDR3: TGTGCCAGCAGTGGGCTGGGACAGGCCTTACAACTCCGCTACGAGCAGTACTTC. It encodes CASSGLGQALQLRYEQYF.

V and J are TRBV30 and TRBJ1-5, with D uncertain. V lost 2 bases and J 4 bases, leaving 12 bases between the germline ends. From germline, CDR1 is GTSNPN and CDR2 SVGIG (reference sequence). CDR3 length equals 14 residues. CDR3 protein: CAWSRVNGNQPQHF. Written as DNA, the CDR3 is TGTGCCTGGAGTCGGGTTAATGGGAATCAGCCCCAGCATTTT. Full variable domain (remainder filled in from reference TRBV30 and TRBJ1-5): SQTIHQWPATLVQPVGSPLSLECTVEGTSNPNLYWYRQAAGRGLQLLFYSVGIGQISSEVPQNLSASRPQDRQFILSSKKLLLSDSGFYLCAWSRVNGNQPQHFGDGTRLSIL.

This clone has a handful of counts. The chain carries TRBV19 and TRBJ2-2, with D possibly matching TRBD1 (5 bases). From germline, CDR1 is LNHDA and CDR2 SQIVND (reference sequence). This CDR3 spans 15 amino acids. CDR3 in DNA: TGTGCTATCCGAAGCCGGCAGGGCCCCACCGGGGAGCTGTTTTTT. Residues: CAIRSRQGPTGELFF.

The sample holds a few counts of this clone. The chain uses TRBV28 and TRBJ2-5, with a possible D match to TRBD2 (6 bases). The CDR3 runs 16 residues. Trimming cost V 3 bases and J 5 bases, with 19 bases left between them. CDR1 is MDHEN and CDR2 is SYDVKM in the germline V gene. CDR3 sequence reads: CASSFFGGGDRETQYF. CDR3 sequence (DNA): TGTGCCAGCAGTTTCTTTGGGGGAGGTGATCGGGAGACCCAGTACTTC.

This CDR3 is CASKTSGSSYEQYF. The CDR3 DNA follows: TGTGCCAGCAAAACTAGCGGGTCGTCCTACGAGCAGTACTTC. This chain joins TRBV28 and TRBJ2-7; 9 positions match TRBD2. Germline CDR1 MDHEN, CDR2 SYDVKM. V lost 7 bases to trimming and J lost 1 base; unmatched junction nucleotides: 5. The CDR3 loop spans 14 amino acids.